These 4 T cell receptor beta chains share one sample of origin, sequenced in a study of cytomegalovirus exposure and HLA in healthy donors (dated by TCRdb to about 2017). The receptor library was made with the immunoSEQ multiplex PCR assay. For the multiplex PCR, a mixture combining 60 forward primers for TCR Vbeta segments and 13 reverse primers for TCR Jbeta segments was used. What TCRdb holds here is the immuneACCESS table cut down to in-frame rearrangements. Part of the clones is not present; checked against another copy, under half of the missing clones reflect an unresolved V gene, and the others are unexplained. The sample contains about 98,000 clones, about four fifths of them found a single time. The ten largest clones capture approximately 9.9% of the sample. Sequenced input: PBMCs. The receptors stem from a man aged 18 to 30 in good health and CMV-seropositive.

This clone came up a few times. Written as DNA, the CDR3 is TGTGCCATCAGTGAATCGCGGGGGGCGACAGATACGCAGTATTTT. Translating it yields CAISESRGATDTQYF. The gene calls are TRBV10-3 and TRBJ2-3; 8 bases agree with TRBD2. Per germline, CDR1 ENHRY and CDR2 SYGVKD. The CDR3 totals 15 residues. The ends lost 3 bases at V and 3 bases at J; junction bases unmatched: 5.

The chain has TRBV5-1 and TRBJ2-2; 9 bases agree with TRBD1. The J segment lost 6 bases and the V segment lost 0 bases, leaving 3 bases of the junction unmatched. Germline values: CDR1 SGHRS, CDR2 YFSETQ. CDR3 length: 15 residues. Here the CDR3 DNA reads TGCGCCAGCAGCTTGGGGGACAGGGACCCCGGGGAGCTGTTTTTT. Translating gives CASSLGDRDPGELFF.

This chain connects TRBV7-9 to TRBJ1-5; 10 bases map to TRBD1. Germline CDR1 reads SEHNR; CDR2 reads FQNEAQ (reference sequence). The trim removed 0 bases at V and 6 bases at J, leaving 11 bases unmatched. CDR3 length: 18 residues. Written as DNA, the CDR3 is TGTGCCAGCAGCTTAGCTATTGGACAGGGGGTCGTAGTTCAGCCCCAGCATTTT. This codes for CASSLAIGQGVVVQPQHF.

The chain couples TRBV28 to TRBJ1-1; the D gene is possibly TRBD1 (6 bases). The CDR3 runs to 15 residues. The V gene lost 5 bases and the J gene lost 1 base, with 14 bases spanning the gap. From germline, CDR1 is MDHEN and CDR2 SYDVKM. The DNA of the CDR3 is TGTGCCAGCAGTAAAAGGGGGGGGAGGAACACTGAAGCTTTCTTT. It yields the protein CASSKRGGRNTEAFF. The variable domain in full, with the rest retrieved from reference TRBV28 and TRBJ1-1, is DVKVTQSSRYLVKRTGEKVFLECVQDMDHENMFWYRQDPGLGLRLIYFSYDVKMKEKGDIPEGYSVSREKKERFSLILESASTNQTSMYLCASSKRGGRNTEAFFGQGTRLTVV.